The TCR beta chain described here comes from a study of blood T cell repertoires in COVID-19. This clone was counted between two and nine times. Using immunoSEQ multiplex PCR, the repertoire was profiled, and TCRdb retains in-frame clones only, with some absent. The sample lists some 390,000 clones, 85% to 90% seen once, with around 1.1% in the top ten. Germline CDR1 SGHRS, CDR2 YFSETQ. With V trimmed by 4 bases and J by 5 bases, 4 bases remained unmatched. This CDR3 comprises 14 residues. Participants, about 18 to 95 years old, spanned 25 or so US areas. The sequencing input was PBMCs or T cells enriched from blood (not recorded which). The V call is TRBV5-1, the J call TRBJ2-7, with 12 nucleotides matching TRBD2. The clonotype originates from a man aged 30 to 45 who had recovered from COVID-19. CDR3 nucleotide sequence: TGCGCCAGCAGCCCGGGACTAGCGGGCGACGAGCAGTACTTC. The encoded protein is CASSPGLAGDEQYF.